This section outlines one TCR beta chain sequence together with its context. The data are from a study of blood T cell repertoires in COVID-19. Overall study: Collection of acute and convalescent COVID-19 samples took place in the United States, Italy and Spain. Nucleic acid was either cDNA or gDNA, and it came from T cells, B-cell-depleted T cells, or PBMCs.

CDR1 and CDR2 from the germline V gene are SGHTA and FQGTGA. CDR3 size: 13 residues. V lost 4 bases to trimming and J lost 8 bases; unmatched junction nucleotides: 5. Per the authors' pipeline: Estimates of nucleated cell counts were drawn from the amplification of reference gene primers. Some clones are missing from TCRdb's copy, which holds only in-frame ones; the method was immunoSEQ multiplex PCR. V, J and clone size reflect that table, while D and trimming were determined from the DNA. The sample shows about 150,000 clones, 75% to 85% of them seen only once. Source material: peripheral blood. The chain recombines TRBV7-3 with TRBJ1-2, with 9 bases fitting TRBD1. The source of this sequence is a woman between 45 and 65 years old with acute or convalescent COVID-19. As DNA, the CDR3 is TGTGCCAGCAGCTCCACAGGGGGCTGGGGCTACACCTTC. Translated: CASSSTGGWGYTF.